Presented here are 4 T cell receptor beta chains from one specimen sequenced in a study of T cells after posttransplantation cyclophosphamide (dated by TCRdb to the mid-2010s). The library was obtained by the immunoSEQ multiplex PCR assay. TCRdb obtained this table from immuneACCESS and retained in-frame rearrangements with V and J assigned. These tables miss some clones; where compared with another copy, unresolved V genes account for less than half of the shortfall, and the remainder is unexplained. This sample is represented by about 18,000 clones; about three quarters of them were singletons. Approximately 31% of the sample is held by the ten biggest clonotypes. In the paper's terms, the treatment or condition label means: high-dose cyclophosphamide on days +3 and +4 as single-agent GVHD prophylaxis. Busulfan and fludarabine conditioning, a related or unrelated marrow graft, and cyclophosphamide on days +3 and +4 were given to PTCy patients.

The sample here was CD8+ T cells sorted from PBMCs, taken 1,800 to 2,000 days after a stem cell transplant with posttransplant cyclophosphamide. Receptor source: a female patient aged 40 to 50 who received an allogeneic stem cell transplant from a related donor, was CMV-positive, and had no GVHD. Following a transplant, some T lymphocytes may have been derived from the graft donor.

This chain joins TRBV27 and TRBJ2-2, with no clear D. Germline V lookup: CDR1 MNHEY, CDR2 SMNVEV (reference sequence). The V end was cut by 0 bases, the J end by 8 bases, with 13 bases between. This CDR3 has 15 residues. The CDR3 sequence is CASSLSNLGLGELFF. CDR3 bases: TGTGCCAGCAGTTTATCGAACCTCGGGTTGGGGGAGCTGTTTTTT.

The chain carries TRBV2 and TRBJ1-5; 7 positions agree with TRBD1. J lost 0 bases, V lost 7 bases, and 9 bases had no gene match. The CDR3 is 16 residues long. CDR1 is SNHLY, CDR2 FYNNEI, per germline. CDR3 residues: CASTTGEQDSNQPQHF. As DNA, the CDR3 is TGTGCCAGCACTACAGGGGAACAAGATAGCAATCAGCCCCAGCATTTT.

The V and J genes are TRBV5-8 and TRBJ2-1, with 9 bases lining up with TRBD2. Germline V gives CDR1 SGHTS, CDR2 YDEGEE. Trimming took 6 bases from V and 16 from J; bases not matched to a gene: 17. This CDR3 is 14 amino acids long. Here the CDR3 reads CASNRPLAGGPPFF. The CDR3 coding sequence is TGTGCCAGCAACCGACCTCTGGCGGGGGGGCCTCCCTTCTTC. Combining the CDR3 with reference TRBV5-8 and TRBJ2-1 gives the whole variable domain EAGVTQSPTHLIKTRGQQATLRCSPISGHTSVYWYQQALGLGLQFLLWYDEGEERNRGNFPPRFSGRQFPNYSSELNVNALELEDSALYLCASNRPLAGGPPFFGPGTRLTVL.

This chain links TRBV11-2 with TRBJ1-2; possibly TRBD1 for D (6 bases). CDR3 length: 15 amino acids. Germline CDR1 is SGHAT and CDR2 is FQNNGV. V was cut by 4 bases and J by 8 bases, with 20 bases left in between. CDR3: CASSSNGGGGEGYTF. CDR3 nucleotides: TGTGCCAGCAGCTCCAACGGGGGGGGCGGTGAAGGCTACACCTTC.